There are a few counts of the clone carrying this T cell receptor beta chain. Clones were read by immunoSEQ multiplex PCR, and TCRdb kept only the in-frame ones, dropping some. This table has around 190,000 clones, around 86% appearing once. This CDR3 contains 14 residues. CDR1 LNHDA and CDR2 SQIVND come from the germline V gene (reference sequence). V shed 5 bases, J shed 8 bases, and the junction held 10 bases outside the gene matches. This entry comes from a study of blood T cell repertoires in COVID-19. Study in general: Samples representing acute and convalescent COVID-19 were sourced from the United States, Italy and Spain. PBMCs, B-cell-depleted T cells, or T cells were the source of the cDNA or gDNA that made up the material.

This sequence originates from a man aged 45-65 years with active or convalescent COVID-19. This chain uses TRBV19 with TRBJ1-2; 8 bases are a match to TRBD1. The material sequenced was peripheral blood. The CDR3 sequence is CASSSTGTGGGYTF. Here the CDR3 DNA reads TGTGCCAGTAGTTCGACCGGGACAGGAGGCGGCTACACCTTC.